The 27 T cell receptor beta chains given below trace back to one sample, sequenced in a study of blood T cell repertoires in COVID-19. Sequencing was performed with immunoSEQ multiplex PCR; in TCRdb, only in-frame clones are kept and a portion is missing. Of around 40,000 clones in the sample, about 89% were seen once. Source material: peripheral blood. These receptor sequences come from a man aged 45 to 65 with active COVID-19.

This chain links TRBV7-2 with TRBJ2-2, with D possibly matching TRBD2 (6 bases). The CDR3 covers 13 residues. V was trimmed by 5 bases and J by 4 bases, leaving 8 bases between them. The germline V gene encodes CDR1 SGHTA and CDR2 FQGNSA. The CDR3 loop is CASSAGGTGELFF. The CDR3 DNA is TGTGCCAGCAGCGCCGGGGGCACCGGGGAGCTGTTTTTT.

This clone was observed once. The genes are TRBV27 and TRBJ2-3; TRBD1 matches 8 bases. The CDR3 is made up of 17 amino acids. The V gene end was trimmed by 3 bases and the J gene end by 0 bases; junction bases not matched to a gene: 8. Germline CDR1 reads MNHEY; CDR2 reads SMNVEV (reference sequence). The CDR3 sequence: CASSFARGPASTDTQYF. CDR3 DNA: TGTGCCAGCAGTTTCGCCAGGGGGCCTGCTAGCACAGATACGCAGTATTTT.

The chain is built from TRBV14 and TRBJ2-2; 10 bases are shared with TRBD2. CDR3 length: 15 residues. The germline V gene has CDR1 SGHDN and CDR2 FVKESK. J gave up 4 bases and V 4 bases, and 3 bases lay outside the gene matches. The CDR3 sequence: CASSRSGRATGELFF. CDR3 nucleotides: TGTGCCAGCAGCCGGAGCGGGAGGGCCACCGGGGAGCTGTTTTTT.

This chain joins TRBV5-4 and TRBJ2-3, with TRBD2 matching 8 bases. The J segment lost 4 bases and the V segment lost 4 bases, leaving 8 bases of the junction unmatched. Germline V lookup: CDR1 SGHNT, CDR2 YYREEE (reference sequence). There are 15 residues in the CDR3. The CDR3 is CASSIKREQADTQYF. CDR3 DNA: TGTGCCAGCAGCATTAAGCGGGAGCAAGCAGATACGCAGTATTTT. Complete variable domain (other parts from reference TRBV5-4 and TRBJ2-3): ETGVTQSPTHLIKTRGQQVTLRCSSQSGHNTVSWYQQALGQGPQFIFQYYREEENGRGNFPPRFSGLQFPNYSSELNVNALELDDSALYLCASSIKREQADTQYFGPGTRLTVL.

The chain recombines TRBV2 with TRBJ1-1; D remains ambiguous. With 5 bases removed from V and 3 bases from J, the gap between germline ends came to 22 bases. The germline V gene has CDR1 SNHLY and CDR2 FYNNEI. The CDR3 has 17 amino acids. DNA for the CDR3: TGTGCCAGCAGTCCACCGCATGCCTCCAGGCTCTACACTGAAGCTTTCTTT. The encoded protein is CASSPPHASRLYTEAFF. The full variable domain, in which reference TRBV2 and TRBJ1-1 provide the parts outside the CDR3, is EPEVTQTPSHQVTQMGQEVILRCVPISNHLYFYWYRQILGQKVEFLVSFYNNEISEKSEIFDDQFSVERPDGSNFTLKIRSTKLEDSAMYFCASSPPHASRLYTEAFFGQGTRLTVV.

V is TRBV7-2 and J is TRBJ2-7; 9 bases line up with TRBD1. V was clipped by 4 bases and J by 7 bases; unmatched bases: 8. The germline gives CDR1 SGHTA, CDR2 FQGNSA. The CDR3 has 14 amino acids. The CDR3 protein is CASSSRGTGREQYF. CDR3 nucleotide sequence: TGTGCCAGCAGCTCGAGAGGGACAGGGCGGGAGCAGTACTTC.

This clone was recorded only once. J is TRBJ2-3 and V is TRBV7-2, with D tentatively TRBD1 (6 bases). Germline V gene sequence: CDR1 SGHTA, CDR2 FQGNSA. Trimming pared 4 bases from V and 4 bases from J, leaving 15 bases between. The CDR3 covers 15 residues. CDR3 DNA: TGTGCCAGCAGCTCCCAACAGGGTTTCGCAGATACGCAGTATTTT. Protein product: CASSSQQGFADTQYF.

The V gene is TRBV5-1, the J gene TRBJ2-5; TRBD2 is a possible D gene (6 bases). The CDR3 contains 14 residues. The ends were cut back, 2 bases at V and 0 bases at J, with 8 bases in the middle. Germline CDR1 SGHRS, CDR2 YFSETQ. CDR3 in DNA: TGCGCCAGCAGCTTCCGGGAGAACCAAGAGACCCAGTACTTC. This encodes CASSFRENQETQYF.

CDR3 DNA: TGTGCCAGCAGTTTGCGAGCGGGAGAACGAGATACGCAGTATTTT. Protein: CASSLRAGERDTQYF. The chain employs TRBV27 and TRBJ2-3; 8 positions agree with TRBD2. CDR1 and CDR2 from the germline V gene are MNHEY and SMNVEV (reference sequence). The CDR3 loop spans 15 amino acids. V shed 3 bases and J 5 bases; nucleotides not matched to a gene: 7.

The chain recombines TRBV12-5 with TRBJ2-1, with 11 bases that match TRBD2. Trimming cost V 9 bases and J 9 bases; bases outside gene matches: 7. The CDR3 sequence is 13 residues long. Germline V gene data show CDR1 as LGHNT and CDR2 as FRNRAP. The CDR3 is CASTSGSEVEQFF. CDR3 nucleotide sequence: TGTGCTAGCACTAGCGGGAGCGAGGTTGAGCAGTTCTTC. The complete variable domain, with remaining parts taken from reference TRBV12-5 and TRBJ2-1, reads DARVTQTPRHKVTEMGQEVTMRCQPILGHNTVFWYRQTMMQGLELLAYFRNRAPLDDSGMPKDRFSAEMPDATLATLKIQPSEPRDSAVYFCASTSGSEVEQFFGPGTRLTVL.

The chain employs TRBV4-3 and TRBJ2-4; TRBD2 might be the D (6 bases). CDR3 length equals 14 residues. Germline V gene sequence: CDR1 LGHNA, CDR2 YSLEER. V was shortened by 1 base and J by 4 bases, with 8 bases between the two germline ends. The CDR3, as DNA: TGCGCCAGCAGCCAAGGAAGCGGGAAAAACATTCAGTACTTC. Its translation is CASSQGSGKNIQYF.

The chain has TRBV19 and TRBJ1-4; D may be TRBD1 (6 bases). CDR3 length: 16 amino acids. V was trimmed by 4 bases and J by 8 bases, leaving 20 bases between them. Per germline, CDR1 LNHDA and CDR2 SQIVND (reference sequence). The CDR3 nucleotides are TGTGCCAGTAGTAAAGGGACACCCCGGATGGGAGAAAAACTGTTTTTT. It specifies CASSKGTPRMGEKLFF.

This clone was picked up a small number of times. The rearrangement uses TRBV7-3 and TRBJ2-2; TRBD2 aligns across 10 bases. J lost 4 bases, V lost 1 base, and 3 bases had no gene match. Germline lookup yields CDR1 SGHTA and CDR2 FQGTGA. CDR3 size: 16 residues. CDR3 protein: CASSLSLAGGTGELFF. The CDR3 DNA reads as TGTGCCAGCAGCTTAAGTTTAGCGGGAGGCACCGGGGAGCTGTTTTTT.

V and J are TRBV5-6 and TRBJ2-3, with a tentative D call TRBD2 (6 bases). Trimming left V 1 base short and J 2 bases short, with 11 bases between. The germline V gene encodes CDR1 SGHDT and CDR2 YYEEEE. CDR3 length: 15 residues. As DNA, the CDR3 is TGTGCCAGCAGCTTGTCTTGGGGGGACACAGATACGCAGTATTTT. This translates into CASSLSWGDTDTQYF.

This clone has more than one count but fewer than ten. The J gene is TRBJ2-1, the V gene TRBV19; D possibly corresponds to TRBD2 (6 bases). The CDR3 is made up of 15 amino acids. Germline V gene sequence: CDR1 LNHDA, CDR2 SQIVND (reference sequence). Trimming cost V 3 bases and J 2 bases, with 11 bases left between them. The CDR3 reads CASSIAGLAYNEQFF. The DNA of the CDR3 is TGTGCCAGTAGTATTGCGGGATTAGCCTACAATGAGCAGTTCTTC.

The V call is TRBV19, the J call TRBJ2-7; 13 bases line up with TRBD2. The germline V gene has CDR1 LNHDA and CDR2 SQIVND (reference sequence). V was clipped by 6 bases and J by 4 bases; unmatched bases: 3. The CDR3 spans 14 residues. In DNA form, the CDR3 reads TGTGCCAGTAGACCGACTAGCGGGAGGTACGAGCAGTACTTC. Translating gives CASRPTSGRYEQYF.

The chain joins TRBV12-3 or TRBV12-4 to TRBJ2-7; 7 positions match TRBD1. With V trimmed by 6 bases and J by 5 bases, 4 bases remained unmatched. The CDR3 is made up of 12 amino acids. This CDR3 is CASRGTVHEQYF. DNA for the CDR3: TGTGCCAGCAGAGGGACAGTCCACGAGCAGTACTTC.

The chain has TRBV28 and TRBJ2-5; maybe TRBD1 (5 bases). The CDR3 is 15 residues long. In germline, CDR1 is MDHEN, CDR2 SYDVKM. Trimming removed 2 bases from V and 6 bases from J, with 16 bases in between. DNA for the CDR3: TGTGCCAGCAGTTTAAGGGGTTACGGAAAAAAGACCCAGTACTTC. It codes for CASSLRGYGKKTQYF.

The chain employs TRBV12-5 and TRBJ2-2, with TRBD2 identical over 8 bases. The CDR3 is 12 amino acids. Germline V lookup: CDR1 LGHNT, CDR2 FRNRAP. Trimming at V came to 9 bases and at J to 7 bases, leaving 4 bases not matched to a gene. This CDR3 reads CARSGSNGELFF. DNA for the CDR3: TGTGCTAGGAGCGGGAGTAACGGGGAGCTGTTTTTT.

V gene TRBV30 combines with J gene TRBJ2-3, with a possible D match to TRBD1 (5 bases). CDR1 is GTSNPN and CDR2 is SVGIG in the germline V gene (reference sequence). The CDR3 runs to 15 residues. V lost 3 bases to trimming and J lost 3 bases, with 16 bases between them. The CDR3 loop is CAWSQTELITDTQYF. The DNA of the CDR3 is TGTGCCTGGAGCCAGACAGAGCTAATTACAGATACGCAGTATTTT.

The rearrangement links TRBV10-3 to TRBJ1-1, with a weak D call TRBD1 (6 bases). V lost 4 bases to trimming and J lost 1 base, with 7 bases between them. Germline V gene lookup returns CDR1 ENHRY and CDR2 SYGVKD. This CDR3 has 13 residues. CDR3 region: CAISVTGNTEAFF. The CDR3 bases are TGTGCCATCAGTGTGACAGGGAACACTGAAGCTTTCTTT.

A single count supports this clone. The V and J genes are TRBV19 and TRBJ1-5; D may be TRBD1 (6 bases). The V end lost 5 bases, the J end lost 2 bases, and 13 bases lay between the germline ends. The CDR3 loop spans 15 amino acids. Per germline, CDR1 LNHDA and CDR2 SQIVND (reference sequence). The CDR3 DNA is TGTGCCAGTAGTTCTCGTCGACAGGGCAATCAGCCCCAGCATTTT. Translation: CASSSRRQGNQPQHF.

This chain connects TRBV7-2 to TRBJ1-1, with a possible D match to TRBD1 (6 bases). This CDR3 region has 14 residues. The germline CDR1 and CDR2 sequences are SGHTA and FQGNSA. Trimming shortened V by 4 bases and J by 2 bases, and 11 bases separated the two germline ends. This CDR3 reads CASSSRQVNTEAFF. The CDR3 region has the DNA TGTGCCAGCAGCTCCCGACAGGTAAACACTGAAGCTTTCTTT. The full variable domain, its missing parts supplied by reference TRBV7-2 and TRBJ1-1, is GAGVSQSPSNKVTEKGKDVELRCDPISGHTALYWYRQSLGQGLEFLIYFQGNSAPDKSGLPSDRFSAERTGGSVSTLTIQRTQQEDSAVYLCASSSRQVNTEAFFGQGTRLTVV.

The chain recombines TRBV19 with TRBJ1-4; D not certain. Trimming took off 5 bases at V and 1 base at J, with 11 bases between the two ends. Germline-derived CDR1 and CDR2 are LNHDA and SQIVND (reference sequence). This CDR3 has 15 amino acids. CDR3 in amino acids: CASSDQAGTNEKLFF. The DNA for the CDR3 is TGTGCCAGTAGTGATCAGGCTGGAACTAATGAAAAACTGTTTTTT. Using reference TRBV19 and TRBJ1-4 for the parts outside the CDR3, the full variable domain is DGGITQSPKYLFRKEGQNVTLSCEQNLNHDAMYWYRQDPGQGLRLIYYSQIVNDFQKGDIAEGYSVSREKKESFPLTVTSAQKNPTAFYLCASSDQAGTNEKLFFGSGTQLSVL.

This clone has more than one count but fewer than ten. This chain joins TRBV9 and TRBJ2-3; TRBD2 agrees at 11 bases. Germline CDR1 and CDR2: SGDLS and YYNGEE. The length of the CDR3 is 17 residues. V was pared by 0 bases and J by 4 bases, with 7 bases of the junction left unmatched. CDR3 region: CASSVGGLAGGADTQYF. The CDR3 DNA reads as TGTGCCAGCAGCGTAGGAGGCCTAGCGGGAGGCGCAGATACGCAGTATTTT.

This chain uses TRBV19 with TRBJ1-1; tentatively, D is TRBD1 (6 bases). V shed 6 bases and J shed 4 bases, with 12 bases lying between them. CDR1 and CDR2 (germline): LNHDA, SQIVND (reference sequence). This CDR3 has 13 residues. For the CDR3, the DNA is TGTGCCAGTAGCGGGGACATACGCACTGAAGCTTTCTTT. Amino acid sequence: CASSGDIRTEAFF.

Here the CDR3 reads CASSEYRATSGRPTYNEQFF. DNA of the CDR3: TGCGCCAGCAGCGAATACAGGGCGACTAGCGGGAGGCCCACCTACAATGAGCAGTTCTTC. The genes are TRBV5-1 and TRBJ2-1, with 13 nucleotides matching TRBD2. Looked up from germline, CDR1 is SGHRS and CDR2 is YFSETQ. The J segment lost 2 bases and the V segment lost 4 bases, leaving 15 bases of the junction unmatched. The CDR3 covers 20 residues.